The 25 T cell receptor beta chains presented below share a single source sample, sequenced in a study of cytomegalovirus exposure and HLA in healthy donors (dated 2017 in TCRdb). To prepare the library, the immunoSEQ multiplex PCR assay was applied. The multiplex PCR relied on a mix of 60 forward primers for TCR Vbeta segments and 13 reverse primers for TCR Jbeta segments. TCRdb provides this immuneACCESS table in a form limited to in-frame rearrangements. Some clones are lacking; in checked studies, under half of them reflect an unresolved V gene, and why the rest are absent is not known. Counted in this sample were roughly 98,000 clones; more than 70% of them appeared once. The ten top clones hold about 10% of the sample. Source material: PBMCs. The receptors shown here come from a young man in good health and CMV-seropositive.

The V gene is TRBV7-2, the J gene TRBJ1-5; D is perhaps TRBD1 (6 bases). Germline V gene sequence: CDR1 SGHTA, CDR2 FQGNSA. Trimming took 1 base from V and 2 from J, leaving 9 bases between them. The CDR3 runs to 15 residues. The CDR3 nucleotides read TGTGCCAGCAGCTTAGACAGGGCTGGCAATCAGCCCCAGCATTTT. Its translation: CASSLDRAGNQPQHF.

J is TRBJ2-2 and V is TRBV7-6; 7 positions match TRBD1. Trimming cost V 5 bases and J 1 base; bases outside gene matches: 7. This CDR3 contains 16 residues. CDR1 and CDR2 (germline): SGHVS, FNYEAQ. CDR3 sequence reads: CASSTRQGKNTGELFF. DNA of the CDR3: TGTGCCAGCAGCACTCGACAGGGCAAGAACACCGGGGAGCTGTTTTTT.

The chain links TRBV7-9 to TRBJ1-2, with no clear D. Germline V gives CDR1 SEHNR, CDR2 FQNEAQ (reference sequence). Trimming left V 5 bases short and J 8 bases short, with 18 bases between. The CDR3 is 14 amino acids. As DNA, the CDR3 is TGTGCCAGCAGCCTAGGGTATGCCCTCTACGGCTACACCTTC. It specifies CASSLGYALYGYTF.

V usage is TRBV19 and J usage is TRBJ1-2, with 10 positions matching TRBD1. This CDR3 contains 15 residues. In germline, CDR1 is LNHDA, CDR2 SQIVND (reference sequence). V lost 9 bases, J lost 1 base, and 8 bases stayed unmatched. In DNA form, the CDR3 reads TGTGCCAGCAGGACAGGGGGAGTCCTTAACTATGGCTACACCTTC. Its protein product is CASRTGGVLNYGYTF.

The chain recombines TRBV28 with TRBJ2-7; TRBD2 agrees at 16 bases. The CDR3 is 15 residues long. Germline-derived CDR1 and CDR2 are MDHEN and SYDVKM. The J segment lost 5 bases and the V segment lost 3 bases, leaving 1 base of the junction unmatched. For the CDR3, the DNA is TGTGCCAGCAGTTTGGGGACTAGCGGGGGGGACGAGCAGTACTTC. It translates to CASSLGTSGGDEQYF.

The rearrangement uses TRBV4-1 and TRBJ2-3; a possible D gene is TRBD1 (6 bases). The CDR3 is made up of 15 amino acids. Germline assignment: CDR1 MGHRA and CDR2 YSYEKL. Trimming left V 1 base short and J 0 bases short, with 8 bases between. This chain's CDR3 is CASSQGQGSTDTQYF. The CDR3 DNA reads TGCGCCAGCAGCCAAGGGCAGGGGAGCACAGATACGCAGTATTTT.

V is TRBV15 and J is TRBJ1-1, with no clear D. Germline V gives CDR1 LNHNV, CDR2 YYDKDF (reference sequence). This CDR3 region has 14 residues. V dropped 4 bases and J dropped 4 bases, with 13 bases sitting between them. The CDR3 DNA is TGTGCCACCAGCACACAGAAAGGTGGCACTGAAGCTTTCTTT. This codes for CATSTQKGGTEAFF.

The CDR3 reads CASSPRGNQPQHF. The DNA of the CDR3 is TGTGCCAGCAGTCCGAGGGGGAATCAGCCCCAGCATTTT. This rearrangement joins TRBV7-9 to TRBJ1-5, with D possibly matching TRBD1 (6 bases). Trimming shortened V by 6 bases and J by 4 bases, and 10 bases separated the two germline ends. The germline CDR1 and CDR2 sequences are SEHNR and FQNEAQ (reference sequence). The CDR3 is made up of 13 amino acids.

CDR3 nucleotide sequence: TGCAGCGTTGACACACAGGGAGGGGAGACCCAGTACTTC. Translation: CSVDTQGGETQYF. The rearrangement links TRBV29-1 to TRBJ2-5, with D possibly matching TRBD2 (7 bases). Germline lookup yields CDR1 SQVTM and CDR2 ANQGSEA. Trimming stripped 3 bases from V and 5 bases from J, with 13 bases between. The CDR3 consists of 13 residues.

The rearrangement links TRBV7-3 to TRBJ2-5; 8 bases line up with TRBD1. The J call may not be correct, given that the DNA end is closer to TRBJ2-7. Germline V CDR1 and CDR2: SGHTA, FQGTGA. The CDR3 totals 15 residues. CDR3 nucleotides: TGTGCCAGCAGCTACGGACAGGGTCTTTCCTACGAGCAGTACTTC. It encodes CASSYGQGLSYEQYF.

The V gene is TRBV6-1, the J gene TRBJ2-7, with a tentative D call TRBD1 (5 bases). Trimming removed 2 bases at V and 0 bases at J, with 8 bases between. The CDR3 extends over 14 amino acids. From germline, CDR1 is MNHNS and CDR2 SASEGT. CDR3 nucleotide sequence: TGTGCCAGCAGTGAATATAGGGGCTCCTACGAGCAGTACTTC. Translated, it gives CASSEYRGSYEQYF.

The chain recombines TRBV4-1 with TRBJ2-7, with 7 bases identical to TRBD1. J gave up 5 bases and V 5 bases, and 15 bases lay outside the gene matches. The CDR3 length is 16 residues. CDR1 MGHRA and CDR2 YSYEKL come from the germline V gene. CDR3 amino acids: CASSTAAGAQGDEQYF. The CDR3 coding sequence is TGCGCCAGCAGCACGGCGGCGGGCGCCCAGGGGGACGAGCAGTACTTC.

The genes are TRBV29-1 and TRBJ2-2, with TRBD2 identical over 10 bases. In germline, CDR1 is SQVTM, CDR2 ANQGSEA. V lost 2 bases to trimming and J lost 4 bases; unmatched junction nucleotides: 4. CDR3 size: 15 residues. The CDR3: CSVEKRLAGTGELFF. CDR3 nucleotides: TGCAGCGTTGAAAAGAGACTAGCGGGCACCGGGGAGCTGTTTTTT.

The chain uses TRBV11-2 and TRBJ2-5, with 8 bases matching TRBD1. The CDR3 sequence is 14 residues long. With 7 bases clipped from V and 6 bases from J, the junction kept 10 bases outside the gene matches. CDR1 is SGHAT, CDR2 FQNNGV, per germline. As DNA, the CDR3 is TGTGCCAGCAACCTTGGACAGGGTGGAAAGACCCAGTACTTC. Its translation: CASNLGQGGKTQYF.

This chain connects TRBV28 to TRBJ2-7; 10 nucleotides align to TRBD1. Unmatched junction bases numbered 12, after V lost 4 bases and J lost 3 bases. This CDR3 is 17 amino acids long. The germline gives CDR1 MDHEN, CDR2 SYDVKM. CDR3 bases: TGTGCCAGCAGTTCCACCCCCGGGACAGGGGCCCACTACGAGCAGTACTTC. It translates to CASSSTPGTGAHYEQYF. Full variable domain (remainder filled in from reference TRBV28 and TRBJ2-7): DVKVTQSSRYLVKRTGEKVFLECVQDMDHENMFWYRQDPGLGLRLIYFSYDVKMKEKGDIPEGYSVSREKKERFSLILESASTNQTSMYLCASSSTPGTGAHYEQYFGPGTRLTVT.

The chain carries TRBV6-1 and TRBJ2-7; tentatively, D is TRBD1 (6 bases). The CDR3 extends over 14 amino acids. CDR1 and CDR2 from the germline V gene are MNHNS and SASEGT. Trimming pared 7 bases from V and 4 bases from J, leaving 17 bases between. CDR3 residues: CASIQGIFEYEQYF. The CDR3 DNA is TGTGCCAGCATCCAGGGGATATTTGAGTACGAGCAGTACTTC.

CDR3 protein: CASSPQISYEQYF. The DNA for the CDR3 is TGCGCCAGCAGCCCTCAGATTTCCTACGAGCAGTACTTC. The J gene is TRBJ2-7, the V gene TRBV5-1; D is undetermined. Germline CDR1 and CDR2: SGHRS and YFSETQ. V was cut by 4 bases and J by 1 base, with 9 bases left in between. CDR3 length: 13 residues.

The V and J genes are TRBV6-1 and TRBJ2-1; D gene uncertain. The CDR3 consists of 15 residues. Trimming took 7 bases from V and 6 from J, leaving 19 bases between them. From germline, CDR1 is MNHNS and CDR2 SASEGT. CDR3 sequence: CASTNPGSETNEQFF. DNA for the CDR3: TGTGCCAGCACCAACCCCGGGTCCGAAACCAATGAGCAGTTCTTC.

Written as DNA, the CDR3 is TGCAGCGTTGAGCCAAGGGGCTATGGCTACACCTTC. Translation gives CSVEPRGYGYTF. The V gene is TRBV29-1, the J gene TRBJ1-2; weak D call: TRBD1 (5 bases). CDR1 SQVTM and CDR2 ANQGSEA come from the germline V gene. CDR3 length: 12 amino acids. V lost 3 bases and J 4 bases, leaving 9 bases between the germline ends.

This clone turned up a few times. The rearrangement uses TRBV4-2 and TRBJ2-7; TRBD2 might be the D (5 bases). Germline loops: CDR1 LGHNA, CDR2 YNFKEQ. The length of the CDR3 is 13 residues. The ends were cut back, 1 base at V and 4 bases at J, with 8 bases in the middle. The CDR3 DNA is TGTGCCAGCAGCCAAGCCGAGCGGTACGAGCAGTACTTC. Translated: CASSQAERYEQYF.

This clone appeared a few times. V and J are TRBV7-9 and TRBJ2-1; D might be TRBD2 (6 bases). Between the trimmed V and J ends, which lost 2 bases and 8 bases, there was a span of 16 bases. CDR1 and CDR2 from the germline V gene are SEHNR and FQNEAQ (reference sequence). The CDR3 consists of 15 residues. In nucleotides, the CDR3 is TGTGCCAGCAGCTTATATGCAGGGAGGATCGATGAGCAGTTCTTC. It yields the protein CASSLYAGRIDEQFF.

The rearrangement joins TRBV27 to TRBJ2-4; weak D call: TRBD1 (6 bases). The CDR3 runs to 13 residues. The germline CDR1 and CDR2 sequences are MNHEY and SMNVEV (reference sequence). V lost 8 bases, J lost 6 bases, and 14 bases lay in between. The CDR3 nucleotides are TGTGCCAGCCGAGGACAGCCGACAAACATTCAGTACTTC. Translation gives CASRGQPTNIQYF.

The chain has TRBV6-1 and TRBJ2-1; 8 bases line up with TRBD1. Germline assignment: CDR1 MNHNS and CDR2 SASEGT. There are 15 residues in the CDR3. Trimming cost V 6 bases and J 3 bases; bases outside gene matches: 7. For the CDR3, the DNA is TGTGCCAGCAGCGTACATACAGGGGGCTACAATGAGCAGTTCTTC. This encodes CASSVHTGGYNEQFF.

Only a few counts were recorded for this clone. J is TRBJ2-7 and V is TRBV15; D is unresolved. The germline gives CDR1 LNHNV, CDR2 YYDKDF (reference sequence). The CDR3 has 15 amino acids. V lost 0 bases, J lost 0 bases, and 9 bases lay in between. The CDR3: CATSRDILSSYEQYF. The CDR3 DNA sequence: TGTGCCACCAGCAGAGATATCTTGAGCTCCTACGAGCAGTACTTC.

This clone was counted a few times. The chain is built from TRBV6-1 and TRBJ1-4; possible D gene TRBD1, 6 bases. This CDR3 comprises 15 residues. With 7 bases removed from V and 8 bases from J, the gap between germline ends came to 20 bases. The V gene's germline CDR1 is MNHNS and CDR2 SASEGT. The CDR3 coding sequence is TGTGCCAGCAAGAGTGGTAGACAGGACGGCGAAAAACTGTTTTTT. It is translated as CASKSGRQDGEKLFF.